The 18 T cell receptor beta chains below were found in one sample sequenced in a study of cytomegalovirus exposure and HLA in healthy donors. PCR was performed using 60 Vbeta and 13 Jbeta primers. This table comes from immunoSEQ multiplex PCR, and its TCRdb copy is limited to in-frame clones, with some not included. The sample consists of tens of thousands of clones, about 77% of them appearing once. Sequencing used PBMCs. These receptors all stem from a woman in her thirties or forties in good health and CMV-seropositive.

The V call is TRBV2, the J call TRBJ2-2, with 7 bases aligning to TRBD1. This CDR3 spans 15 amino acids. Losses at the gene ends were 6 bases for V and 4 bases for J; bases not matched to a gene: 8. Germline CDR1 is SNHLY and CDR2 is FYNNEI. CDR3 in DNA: TGTGCCAGCAGAGACACTACAGGGGCCACCGGGGAGCTGTTTTTT. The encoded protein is CASRDTTGATGELFF.

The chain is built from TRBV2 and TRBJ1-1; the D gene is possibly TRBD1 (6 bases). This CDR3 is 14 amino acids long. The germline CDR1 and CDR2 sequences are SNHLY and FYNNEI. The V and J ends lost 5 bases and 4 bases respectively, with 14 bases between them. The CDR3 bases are TGTGCCAGCAGTAGACAGGCGTTGGGCACTGAAGCTTTCTTT. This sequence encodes CASSRQALGTEAFF.

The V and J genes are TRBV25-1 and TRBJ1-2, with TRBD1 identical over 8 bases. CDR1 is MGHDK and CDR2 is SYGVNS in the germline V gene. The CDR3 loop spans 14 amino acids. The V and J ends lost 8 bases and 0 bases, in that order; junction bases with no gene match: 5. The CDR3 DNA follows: TGTGCCAGCCACGCGACAGGGGCTAACTATGGCTACACCTTC. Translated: CASHATGANYGYTF.

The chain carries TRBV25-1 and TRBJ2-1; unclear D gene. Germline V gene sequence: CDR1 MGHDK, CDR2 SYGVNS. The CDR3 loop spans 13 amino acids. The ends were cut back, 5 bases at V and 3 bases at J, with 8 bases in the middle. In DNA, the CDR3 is TGTGCCAGCAGTCCGGCAGGCTACAATGAGCAGTTCTTC. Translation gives CASSPAGYNEQFF.

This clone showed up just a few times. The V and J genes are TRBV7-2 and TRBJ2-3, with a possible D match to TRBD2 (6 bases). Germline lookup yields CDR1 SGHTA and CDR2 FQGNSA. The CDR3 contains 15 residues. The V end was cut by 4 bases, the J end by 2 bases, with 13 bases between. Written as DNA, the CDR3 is TGTGCCAGCAGCTCGGGACTTAGCCTCACAGATACGCAGTATTTT. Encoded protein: CASSSGLSLTDTQYF.

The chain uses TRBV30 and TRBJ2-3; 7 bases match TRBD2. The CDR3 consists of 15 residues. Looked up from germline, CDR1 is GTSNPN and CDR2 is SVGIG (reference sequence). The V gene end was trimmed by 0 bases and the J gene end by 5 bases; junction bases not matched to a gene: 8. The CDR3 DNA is TGTGCCTGGAGTGTAACGACCGGACTAGTAGATACGCAGTATTTT. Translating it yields CAWSVTTGLVDTQYF. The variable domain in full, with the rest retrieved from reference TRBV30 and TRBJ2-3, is SQTIHQWPATLVQPVGSPLSLECTVEGTSNPNLYWYRQAAGRGLQLLFYSVGIGQISSEVPQNLSASRPQDRQFILSSKKLLLSDSGFYLCAWSVTTGLVDTQYFGPGTRLTVL.

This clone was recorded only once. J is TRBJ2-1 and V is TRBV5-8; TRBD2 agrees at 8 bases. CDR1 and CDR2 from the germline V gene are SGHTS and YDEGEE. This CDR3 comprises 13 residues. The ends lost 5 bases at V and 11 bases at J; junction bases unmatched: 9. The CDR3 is CASSSRAGAQQFF. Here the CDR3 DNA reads TGTGCCAGCAGTTCCAGAGCGGGGGCGCAGCAGTTCTTC.

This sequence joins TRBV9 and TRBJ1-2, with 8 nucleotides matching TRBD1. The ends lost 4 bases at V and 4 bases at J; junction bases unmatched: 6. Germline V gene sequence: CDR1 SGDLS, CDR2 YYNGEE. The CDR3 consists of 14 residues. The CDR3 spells CASSRGQGPYGYTF. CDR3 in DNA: TGTGCCAGCAGCCGAGGACAGGGACCCTATGGCTACACCTTC.

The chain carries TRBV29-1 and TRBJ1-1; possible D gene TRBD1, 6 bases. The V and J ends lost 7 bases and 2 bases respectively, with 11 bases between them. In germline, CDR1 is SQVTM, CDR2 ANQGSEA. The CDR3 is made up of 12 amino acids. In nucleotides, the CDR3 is TGCAGCGCCAACAGGGCCAACACTGAAGCTTTCTTT. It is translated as CSANRANTEAFF.

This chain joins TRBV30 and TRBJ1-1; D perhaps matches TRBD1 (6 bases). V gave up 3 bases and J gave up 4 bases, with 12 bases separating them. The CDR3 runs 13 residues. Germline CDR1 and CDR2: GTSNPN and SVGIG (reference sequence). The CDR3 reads CAWRQGMITEAFF. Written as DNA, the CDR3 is TGTGCCTGGAGGCAGGGGATGATCACTGAAGCTTTCTTT.

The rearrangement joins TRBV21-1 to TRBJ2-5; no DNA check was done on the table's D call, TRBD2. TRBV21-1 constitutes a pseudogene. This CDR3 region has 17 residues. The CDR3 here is CASSKSPWEDPGETQYF. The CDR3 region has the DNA TGTGCCAGCAGCAAATCCCCTTGGGAGGATCCAGGAGAGACCCAGTACTTC.

CDR3 DNA: TGTGCCAGCAGTGGCCGGCAGGGTCGGGCAGATACGCAGTATTTT. It yields the protein CASSGRQGRADTQYF. V is TRBV2 and J is TRBJ2-3; tentatively, D is TRBD1 (5 bases). CDR3 size: 15 residues. V lost 4 bases and J lost 4, with 15 bases in between. CDR1 and CDR2 from the germline V gene are SNHLY and FYNNEI.

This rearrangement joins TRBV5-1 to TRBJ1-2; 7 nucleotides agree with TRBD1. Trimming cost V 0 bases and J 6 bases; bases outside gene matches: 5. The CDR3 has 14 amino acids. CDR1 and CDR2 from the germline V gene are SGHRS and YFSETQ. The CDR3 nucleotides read TGCGCCAGCAGCTTGGGACAGGGCGGCGATGGCTACACCTTC. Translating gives CASSLGQGGDGYTF.

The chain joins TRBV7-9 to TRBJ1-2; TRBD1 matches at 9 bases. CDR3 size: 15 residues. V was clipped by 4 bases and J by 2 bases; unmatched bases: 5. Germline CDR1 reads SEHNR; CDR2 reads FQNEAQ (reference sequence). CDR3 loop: CASSSGQGVNYGYTF. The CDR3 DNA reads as TGTGCCAGCAGCTCGGGACAGGGCGTCAACTATGGCTACACCTTC.

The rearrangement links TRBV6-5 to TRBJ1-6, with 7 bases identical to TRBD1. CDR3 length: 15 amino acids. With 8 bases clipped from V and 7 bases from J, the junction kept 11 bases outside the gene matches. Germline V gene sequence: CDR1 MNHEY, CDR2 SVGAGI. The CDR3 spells CASAPRTGANSPLHF. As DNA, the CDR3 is TGTGCCAGCGCCCCAAGGACAGGCGCAAATTCACCCCTCCACTTT.

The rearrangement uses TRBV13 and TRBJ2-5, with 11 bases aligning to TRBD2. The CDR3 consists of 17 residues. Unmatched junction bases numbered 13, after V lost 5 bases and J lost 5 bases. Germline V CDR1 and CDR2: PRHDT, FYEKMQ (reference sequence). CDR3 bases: TGTGCCAGCAGCCCAGGGGGGCTAGCGGGGGGCCGTGAGACCCAGTACTTC. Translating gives CASSPGGLAGGRETQYF.

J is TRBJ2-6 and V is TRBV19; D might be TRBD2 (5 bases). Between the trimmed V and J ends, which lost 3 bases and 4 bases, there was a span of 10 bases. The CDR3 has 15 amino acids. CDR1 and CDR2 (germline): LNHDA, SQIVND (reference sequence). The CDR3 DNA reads TGTGCCAGTAGTATCGAGGGTACCGGGGCCAACGTCCTGACTTTC. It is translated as CASSIEGTGANVLTF.

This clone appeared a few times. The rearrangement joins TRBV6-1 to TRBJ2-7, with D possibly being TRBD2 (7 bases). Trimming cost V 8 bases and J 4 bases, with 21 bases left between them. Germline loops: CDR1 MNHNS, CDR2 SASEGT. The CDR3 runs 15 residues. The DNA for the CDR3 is TGTGCCAGCCGGGGCTCGGGGGGCCAGATGTACGAGCAGTACTTC. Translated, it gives CASRGSGGQMYEQYF.